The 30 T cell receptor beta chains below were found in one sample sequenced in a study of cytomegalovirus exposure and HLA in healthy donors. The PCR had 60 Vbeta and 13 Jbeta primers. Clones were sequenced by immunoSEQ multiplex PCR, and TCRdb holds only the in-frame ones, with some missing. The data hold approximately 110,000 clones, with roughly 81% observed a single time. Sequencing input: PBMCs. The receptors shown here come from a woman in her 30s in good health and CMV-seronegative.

The CDR3 loop reads CASSPQTLAGGLTDTQYF. Here the CDR3 DNA reads TGTGCCAGCAGCCCTCAGACCTTAGCGGGAGGGCTGACAGATACGCAGTATTTT. The V call is TRBV9, the J call TRBJ2-3, with 11 bases fitting TRBD2. The ends lost 4 bases at V and 3 bases at J; junction bases unmatched: 13. The CDR3 covers 18 residues. Per germline, CDR1 SGDLS and CDR2 YYNGEE.

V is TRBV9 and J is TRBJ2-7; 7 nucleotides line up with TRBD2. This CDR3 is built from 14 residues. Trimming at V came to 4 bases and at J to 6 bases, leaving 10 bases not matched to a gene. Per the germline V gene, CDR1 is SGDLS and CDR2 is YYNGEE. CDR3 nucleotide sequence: TGTGCCAGCAGCTTGCGCGGGAGTGGGGGCGAGCAGTACTTC. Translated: CASSLRGSGGEQYF. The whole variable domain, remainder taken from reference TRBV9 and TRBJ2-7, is DSGVTQTPKHLITATGQRVTLRCSPRSGDLSVYWYQQSLDQGLQFLIQYYNGEERAKGNILERFSAQQFPDLHSELNLSSLELGDSALYFCASSLRGSGGEQYFGPGTRLTVT.

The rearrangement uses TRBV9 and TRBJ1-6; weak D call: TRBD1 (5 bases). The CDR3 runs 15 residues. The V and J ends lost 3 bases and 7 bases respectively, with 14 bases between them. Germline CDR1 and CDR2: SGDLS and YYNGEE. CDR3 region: CASSGGLWPNSPLHF. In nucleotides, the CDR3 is TGTGCCAGCAGCGGGGGCCTATGGCCCAATTCACCCCTCCACTTT.

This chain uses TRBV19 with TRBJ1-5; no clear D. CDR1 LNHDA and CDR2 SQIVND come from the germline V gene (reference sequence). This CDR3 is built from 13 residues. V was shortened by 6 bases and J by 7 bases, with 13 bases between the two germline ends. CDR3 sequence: CASRGGAGQPQHF. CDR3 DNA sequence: TGTGCCAGTAGGGGCGGCGCGGGGCAGCCCCAGCATTTT.

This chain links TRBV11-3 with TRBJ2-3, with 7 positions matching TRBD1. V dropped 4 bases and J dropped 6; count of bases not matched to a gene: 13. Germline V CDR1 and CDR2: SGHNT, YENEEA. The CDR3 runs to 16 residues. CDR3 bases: TGTGCCAGCAGCTCAGGCTCGGGGCAGGGGGTGGATACGCAGTATTTT. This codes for CASSSGSGQGVDTQYF.

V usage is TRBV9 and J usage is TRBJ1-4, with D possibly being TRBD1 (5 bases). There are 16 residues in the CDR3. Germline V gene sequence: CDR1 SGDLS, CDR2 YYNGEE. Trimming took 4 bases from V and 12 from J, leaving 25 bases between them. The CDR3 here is CASSSPEGRFVGELFF. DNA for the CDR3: TGTGCCAGCAGCTCTCCGGAGGGCCGGTTCGTAGGGGAACTGTTTTTT.

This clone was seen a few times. CDR3 in amino acids: CASSPRGPETQYF. CDR3 coding DNA: TGTGCCAGCAGCCCTAGAGGGCCAGAGACCCAGTACTTC. The V and J genes are TRBV7-3 and TRBJ2-5; D may be TRBD2 (5 bases). The CDR3 covers 13 residues. Germline values: CDR1 SGHTA, CDR2 FQGTGA. Between the trimmed V and J ends, which lost 5 bases and 4 bases, there was a span of 11 bases.

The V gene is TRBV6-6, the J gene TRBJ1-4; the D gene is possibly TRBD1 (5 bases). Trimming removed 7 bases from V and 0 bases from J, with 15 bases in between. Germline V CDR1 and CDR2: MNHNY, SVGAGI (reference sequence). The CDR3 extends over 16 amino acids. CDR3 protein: CASTSGGGATNEKLFF. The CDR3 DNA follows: TGTGCCAGCACCTCGGGGGGGGGAGCAACTAATGAAAAACTGTTTTTT.

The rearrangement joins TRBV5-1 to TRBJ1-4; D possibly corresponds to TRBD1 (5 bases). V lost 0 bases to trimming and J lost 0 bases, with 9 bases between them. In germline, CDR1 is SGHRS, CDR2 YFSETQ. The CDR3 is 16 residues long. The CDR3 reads CASSLGRVATNEKLFF. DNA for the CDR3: TGCGCCAGCAGCTTGGGCAGGGTTGCAACTAATGAAAAACTGTTTTTT.

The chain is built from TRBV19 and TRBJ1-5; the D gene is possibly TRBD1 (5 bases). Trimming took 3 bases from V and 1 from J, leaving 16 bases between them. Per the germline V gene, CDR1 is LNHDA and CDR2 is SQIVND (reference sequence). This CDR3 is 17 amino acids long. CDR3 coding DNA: TGTGCCAGTAGTATGGTCCTACGACAGAGCAGCAATCAGCCCCAGCATTTT. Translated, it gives CASSMVLRQSSNQPQHF.

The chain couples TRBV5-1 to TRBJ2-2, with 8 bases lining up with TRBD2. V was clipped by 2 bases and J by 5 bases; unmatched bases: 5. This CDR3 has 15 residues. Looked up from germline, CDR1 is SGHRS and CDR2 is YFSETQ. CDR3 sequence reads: CASSFTGGLTGELFF. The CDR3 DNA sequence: TGCGCCAGCAGCTTCACGGGGGGGCTTACCGGGGAGCTGTTTTTT.

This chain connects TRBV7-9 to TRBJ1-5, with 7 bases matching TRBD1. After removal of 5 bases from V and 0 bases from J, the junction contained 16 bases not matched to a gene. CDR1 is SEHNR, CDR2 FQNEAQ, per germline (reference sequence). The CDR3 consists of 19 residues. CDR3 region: CASSRSQGDTEYSNQPQHF. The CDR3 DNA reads TGTGCCAGCAGCCGCAGCCAGGGGGACACCGAATATAGCAATCAGCCCCAGCATTTT.

The CDR3 nucleotides read TGTGCCAGCAGCTTTCAGGGATCGACTGAAGCTTTCTTT. This translates into CASSFQGSTEAFF. V and J are TRBV11-2 and TRBJ1-1, with TRBD1 as a possible D gene (5 bases). The germline V gene has CDR1 SGHAT and CDR2 FQNNGV. There are 13 residues in the CDR3. V lost 3 bases, J lost 5 bases, and 10 bases lay in between.

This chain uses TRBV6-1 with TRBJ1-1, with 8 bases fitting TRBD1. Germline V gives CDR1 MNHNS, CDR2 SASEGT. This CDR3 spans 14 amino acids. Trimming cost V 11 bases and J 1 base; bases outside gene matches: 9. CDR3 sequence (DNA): TGTGCCGGAAAGGGACAGGTGGGGAACACTGAAGCTTTCTTT. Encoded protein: CAGKGQVGNTEAFF.

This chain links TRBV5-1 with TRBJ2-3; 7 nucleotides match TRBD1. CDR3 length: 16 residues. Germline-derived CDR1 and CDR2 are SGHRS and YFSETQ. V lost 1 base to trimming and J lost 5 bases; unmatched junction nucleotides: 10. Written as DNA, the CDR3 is TGCGCCAGCAGCTTGTATCTGACAGGGAATGGAGATACGCAGTATTTT. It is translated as CASSLYLTGNGDTQYF.

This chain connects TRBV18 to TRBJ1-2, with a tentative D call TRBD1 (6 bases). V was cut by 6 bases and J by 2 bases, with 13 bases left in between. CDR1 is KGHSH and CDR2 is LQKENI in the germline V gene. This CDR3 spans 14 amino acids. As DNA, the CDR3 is TGTGCCAGCTCGCCCGGGACAACCAACTATGGCTACACCTTC. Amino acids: CASSPGTTNYGYTF.

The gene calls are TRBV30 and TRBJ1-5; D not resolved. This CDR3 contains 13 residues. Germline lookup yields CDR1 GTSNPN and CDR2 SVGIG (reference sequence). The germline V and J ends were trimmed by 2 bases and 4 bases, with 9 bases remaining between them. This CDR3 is CAWSWAENQPQHF. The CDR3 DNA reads TGTGCCTGGAGTTGGGCAGAGAATCAGCCCCAGCATTTT. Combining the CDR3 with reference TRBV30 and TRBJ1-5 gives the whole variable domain SQTIHQWPATLVQPVGSPLSLECTVEGTSNPNLYWYRQAAGRGLQLLFYSVGIGQISSEVPQNLSASRPQDRQFILSSKKLLLSDSGFYLCAWSWAENQPQHFGDGTRLSIL.

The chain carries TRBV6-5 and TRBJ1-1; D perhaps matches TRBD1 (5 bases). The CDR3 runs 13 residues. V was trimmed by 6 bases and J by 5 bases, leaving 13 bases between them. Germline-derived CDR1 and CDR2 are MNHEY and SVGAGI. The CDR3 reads CASSSGAKTEAFF. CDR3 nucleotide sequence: TGTGCCAGCAGCAGCGGGGCGAAGACTGAAGCTTTCTTT.

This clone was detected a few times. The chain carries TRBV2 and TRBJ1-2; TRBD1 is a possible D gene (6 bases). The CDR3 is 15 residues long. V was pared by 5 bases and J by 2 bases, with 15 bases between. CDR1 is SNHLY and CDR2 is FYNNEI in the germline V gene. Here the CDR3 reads CASSPTGHLNYGYTF. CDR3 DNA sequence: TGTGCCAGCAGTCCGACGGGACACCTAAACTATGGCTACACCTTC. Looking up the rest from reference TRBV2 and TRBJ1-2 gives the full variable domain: EPEVTQTPSHQVTQMGQEVILRCVPISNHLYFYWYRQILGQKVEFLVSFYNNEISEKSEIFDDQFSVERPDGSNFTLKIRSTKLEDSAMYFCASSPTGHLNYGYTFGSGTRLTVV.

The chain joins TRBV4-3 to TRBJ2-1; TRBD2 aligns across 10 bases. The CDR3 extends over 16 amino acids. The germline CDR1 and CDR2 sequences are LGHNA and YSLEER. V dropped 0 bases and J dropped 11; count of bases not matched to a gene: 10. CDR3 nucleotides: TGCGCCAGCAGCCAAGATCCTAGCGGGAGCAGGGTCAAGCAGTTCTTC. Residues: CASSQDPSGSRVKQFF.

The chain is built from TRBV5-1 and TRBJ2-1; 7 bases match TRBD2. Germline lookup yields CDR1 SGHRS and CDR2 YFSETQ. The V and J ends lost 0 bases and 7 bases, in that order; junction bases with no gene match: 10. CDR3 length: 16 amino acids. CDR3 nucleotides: TGCGCCAGCAGCTTGGAAGCGACTAGCCTTGGGAATGAGCAGTTCTTC. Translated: CASSLEATSLGNEQFF.

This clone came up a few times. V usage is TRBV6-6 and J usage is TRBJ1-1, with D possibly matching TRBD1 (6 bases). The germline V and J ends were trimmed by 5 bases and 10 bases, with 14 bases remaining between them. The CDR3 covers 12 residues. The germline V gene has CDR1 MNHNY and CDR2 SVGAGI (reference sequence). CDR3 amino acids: CASSPPGEGAFF. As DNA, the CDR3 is TGTGCCAGCAGTCCCCCAGGGGAGGGAGCTTTCTTT.

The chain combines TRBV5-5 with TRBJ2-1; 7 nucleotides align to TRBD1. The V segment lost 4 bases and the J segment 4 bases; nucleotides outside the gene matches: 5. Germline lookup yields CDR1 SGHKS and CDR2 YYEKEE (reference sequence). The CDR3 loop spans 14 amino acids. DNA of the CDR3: TGTGCCAGCAGCCCGGGACAGACATACAATGAGCAGTTCTTC. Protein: CASSPGQTYNEQFF.

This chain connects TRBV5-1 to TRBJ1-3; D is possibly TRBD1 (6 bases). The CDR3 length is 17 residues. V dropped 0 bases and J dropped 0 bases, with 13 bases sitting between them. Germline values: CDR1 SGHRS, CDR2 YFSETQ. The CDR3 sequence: CASSLDTGSRSGNTIYF. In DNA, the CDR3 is TGCGCCAGCAGCTTGGACACAGGGAGTCGCTCTGGAAACACCATATATTTT.

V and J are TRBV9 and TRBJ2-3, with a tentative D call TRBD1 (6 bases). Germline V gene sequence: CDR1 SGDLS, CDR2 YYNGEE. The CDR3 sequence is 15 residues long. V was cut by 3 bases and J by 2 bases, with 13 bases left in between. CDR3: CASSEGVAATDTQYF. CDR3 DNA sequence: TGTGCCAGCAGCGAGGGGGTCGCGGCCACAGATACGCAGTATTTT.

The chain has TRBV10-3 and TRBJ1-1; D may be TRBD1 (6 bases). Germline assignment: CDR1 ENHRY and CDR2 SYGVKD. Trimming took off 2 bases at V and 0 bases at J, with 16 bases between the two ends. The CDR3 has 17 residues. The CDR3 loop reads CAISEPPDSVMNTEAFF. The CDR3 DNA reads TGTGCCATCAGTGAGCCCCCGGACAGCGTGATGAACACTGAAGCTTTCTTT.

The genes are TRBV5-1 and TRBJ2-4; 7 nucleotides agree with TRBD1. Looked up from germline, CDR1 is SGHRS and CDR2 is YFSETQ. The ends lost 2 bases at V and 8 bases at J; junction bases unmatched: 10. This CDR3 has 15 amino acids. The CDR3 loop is CASSFPLTGEDIQYF. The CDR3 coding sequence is TGCGCCAGCAGCTTCCCCTTAACAGGGGAAGACATTCAGTACTTC.

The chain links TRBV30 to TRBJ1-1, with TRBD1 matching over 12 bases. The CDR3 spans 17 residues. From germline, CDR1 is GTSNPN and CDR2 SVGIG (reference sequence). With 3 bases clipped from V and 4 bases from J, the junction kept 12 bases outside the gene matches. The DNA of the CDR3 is TGTGCCTGGAGGAACCCGGGACAGGGGGCGAGCGTCACTGAAGCTTTCTTT. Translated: CAWRNPGQGASVTEAFF.

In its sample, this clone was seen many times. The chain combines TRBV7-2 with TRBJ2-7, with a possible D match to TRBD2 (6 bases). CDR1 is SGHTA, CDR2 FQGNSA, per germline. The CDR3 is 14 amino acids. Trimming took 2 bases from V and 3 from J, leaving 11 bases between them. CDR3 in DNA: TGTGCCAGCAGCTTAACCGCGGGAAACTACGAGCAGTACTTC. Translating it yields CASSLTAGNYEQYF.

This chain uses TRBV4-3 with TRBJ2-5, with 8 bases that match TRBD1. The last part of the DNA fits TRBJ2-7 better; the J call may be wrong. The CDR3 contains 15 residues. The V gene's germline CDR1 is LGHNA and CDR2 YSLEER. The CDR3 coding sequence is TGCGCCAGCAGCCAAGCTTGGGACAGGTCCTACGAGCAGTACTTC. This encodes CASSQAWDRSYEQYF.